This paragraph reports one TCR beta chain. Its antigen is currently not known. Per-nucleotide qualities are absent, and no much larger clonotype sits a single base away. The immunoSEQ Assay, which uses bias-controlled multiplex PCR amplification of genomic DNA, was used to profile TCRbeta CDR3 regions. From the authors' description of their analysis: The absolute abundance of each unique TCRbeta CDR3 region was quantified after sequences were collapsed and filtered. Two models were used to test differential abundance: a binomial model (Fisher-equivalent) and a beta-binomial model that adds time-dependent variance fitted from healthy donors. Clones with fewer than 5 combined templates were excluded, and clones with Benjamini-Hochberg FDR below 0.01 were called differentially abundant. Beta-binomial variance was modeled as a function of total template count across the two samples using the form v = (b*log(k)+a)^2. In its TCRdb copy, this immuneACCESS table keeps in-frame sequences only and misses some clones. Where compared with another copy, unresolved V genes explain less than half of these, and the others have no known cause. V, J and clone size are taken as reported in that table, and D and trimming were inferred from the DNA itself. This sample has 85,000 to 90,000 clones in its table, and approximately 83% of those were observed once. The top ten clones comprise 5.6% of the sample.

Including the terminal cysteine and phenylalanine, the CDR3 comprises 14 residues. The kept DNA is CDR3 alone, 42 bases in frame from the first base. The germline V gene supplies CDR1 MNHEY and CDR2 SVGAGI. Trimming leaves V shorter by 8 bases and J shorter by 6 bases, with the junction holding 9 bases beyond the gene matches. No immune events such as infections were documented for the healthy donors during the collection period. Healthy-donor blood repertoires served as a training cohort to calibrate time-dependent variance in a beta-binomial model of T-cell clone differential abundance. There were some ten healthy donors in the training cohort, of whom 3 were female and 7 were male. On average the donors were 43 years old, and their ages spanned about 25 to 64 years. Whole blood from each healthy donor was obtained from a commercial supplier and was collected at three time points around two weeks apart. For immunosequencing, genomic DNA was extracted from whole blood that had not been sorted.

This record belongs to a study of identifying expanded T cells in peripheral blood (dated by TCRdb to about 2019). For the wider study: Technical replicates were generated by sequencing separate aliquots of the same genomic DNA pool, with four replicates compared pairwise. Beyond this particular receptor, the publication reports: Between technical replicates the binomial model flagged about 1.2 differentially abundant clones, whereas over about 2 weeks the binomial model flagged about 15 and over roughly 4 weeks 19 to 20. Both the number of clones called differentially abundant and the false-positive rate were significantly reduced by the beta-binomial model across all healthy-donor time intervals. Across all healthy donors, variance in clone template counts between roughly 2-week samples was found to increase significantly with total template count. The authors expected that biological variance in healthy repertoires might rise further over much longer intervals, such as months to years.

Sequenced sample: blood. This chain is built from TRBV6-5 and TRBJ1-1; 10 central nucleotides agree with TRBD1. The TCR comes from a person aged 18 to 70 in good health. The nucleotide sequence is given as TGTGCCAGCTCGTACGACAGGGGGCGGGCTGAAGCTTTCTTT. Its protein is CASSYDRGRAEAFF.